This TCR beta chain originates from a study of blood T cell repertoires in COVID-19. Study-wide context: Sites in the United States, Italy and Spain provided acute and convalescent COVID-19 samples. T cells, B-cell-depleted T cells, or PBMCs provided the cDNA or gDNA that served as material.

How the authors handled the data: From reference gene primer amplification, estimates of nucleated cell counts were derived. Clones were sequenced by immunoSEQ multiplex PCR, and TCRdb holds only the in-frame ones, with some missing. V and J calls and clone size come straight from that table; D and trimming were deduced from the DNA. The sample has roughly 250,000 clones, less than 90% seen once; the top ten hold about 4.1%. Germline V gene data show CDR1 as MGHRA and CDR2 as YSYEKL. V shed 6 bases and J 2 bases; nucleotides not matched to a gene: 8. The CDR3 spans 15 residues. The sequencing input was peripheral blood. The clonotype was recovered from a man aged 55 to 69 who had recovered from COVID-19. The chain recombines TRBV4-1 with TRBJ2-5; 8 nucleotides line up with TRBD1. The CDR3 sequence is CASSFRTGLQETQYF. The CDR3 DNA reads as TGCGCCAGCAGTTTCCGGACAGGGTTACAAGAGACCCAGTACTTC.